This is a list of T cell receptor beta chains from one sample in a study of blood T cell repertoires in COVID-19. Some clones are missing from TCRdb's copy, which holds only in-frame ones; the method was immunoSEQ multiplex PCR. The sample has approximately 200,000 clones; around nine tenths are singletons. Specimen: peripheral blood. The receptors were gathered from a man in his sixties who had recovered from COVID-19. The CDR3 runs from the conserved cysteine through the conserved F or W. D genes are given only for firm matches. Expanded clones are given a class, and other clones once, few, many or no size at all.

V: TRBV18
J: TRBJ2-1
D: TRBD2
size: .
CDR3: CASSPLHSGGAAYNEQFF
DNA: TGTGCCAGCTCACCTCTCCATAGCGGGGGGGCCGCCTACAATGAGCAGTTCTTC

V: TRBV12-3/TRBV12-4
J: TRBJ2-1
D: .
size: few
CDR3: CASSSSEWNEQFF
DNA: TGTGCCAGCAGTTCATCAGAATGGAATGAGCAGTTCTTC

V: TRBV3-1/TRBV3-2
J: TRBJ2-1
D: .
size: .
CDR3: CASSPSGSYNEQFF
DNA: TGTGCCAGCAGCCCCTCAGGTTCCTACAATGAGCAGTTCTTC

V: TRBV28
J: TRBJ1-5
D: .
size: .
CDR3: CASSDERTVSKPQHF
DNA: TGTGCCAGCAGTGATGAAAGGACAGTCTCGAAGCCCCAGCATTTT

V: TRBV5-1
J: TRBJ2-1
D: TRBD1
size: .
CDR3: CASSLVTGSYNEQFF
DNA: TGCGCCAGCAGCTTGGTGACAGGGTCTTACAATGAGCAGTTCTTC

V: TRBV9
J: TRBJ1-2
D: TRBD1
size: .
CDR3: CASSVVTGGRGYTF
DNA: TGTGCCAGCAGCGTAGTCACAGGGGGCAGGGGCTACACCTTC

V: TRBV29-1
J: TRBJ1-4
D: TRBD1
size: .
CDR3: CSVGGTGLPNEKLFF
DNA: TGCAGCGTTGGAGGGACAGGGCTCCCTAATGAAAAACTGTTTTTT

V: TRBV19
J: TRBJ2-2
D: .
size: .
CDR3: CASSINQRLNTGELFF
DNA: TGTGCCAGTAGTATTAACCAGCGGCTGAACACCGGGGAGCTGTTTTTT

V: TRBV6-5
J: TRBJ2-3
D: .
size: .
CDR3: CASSYGATDSTDTQYF
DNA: TGTGCCAGCAGTTACGGTGCGACAGATAGCACAGATACGCAGTATTTT

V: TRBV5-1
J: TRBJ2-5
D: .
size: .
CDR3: CASTLQRGLGTQYF
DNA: TGCGCCAGCACCCTTCAGAGGGGACTCGGGACCCAGTACTTC

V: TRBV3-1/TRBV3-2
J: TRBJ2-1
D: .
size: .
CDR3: CASSQRLPRPSGSLRNEQFF
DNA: TGTGCCAGCAGCCAAAGACTTCCCCGGCCGTCTGGATCCCTACGCAATGAGCAGTTCTTC

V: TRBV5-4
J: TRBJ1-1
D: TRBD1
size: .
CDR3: CASSGGQGAALFEAFF
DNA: TGTGCCAGCAGCGGTGGACAGGGAGCGGCCCTATTTGAAGCTTTCTTT

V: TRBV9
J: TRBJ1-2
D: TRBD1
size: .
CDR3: CASSPQRGQGARGCTF
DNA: TGTGCCAGCAGCCCTCAGAGGGGACAGGGGGCGAGAGGGTGCACCTTC

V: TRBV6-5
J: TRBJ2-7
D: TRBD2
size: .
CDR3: CASSYTAGGTYEQYF
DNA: TGTGCCAGCAGTTACACAGCGGGAGGAACCTACGAGCAGTACTTC

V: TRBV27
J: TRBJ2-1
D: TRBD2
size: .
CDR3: CASSKTGRLAGGQEQFF
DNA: TGTGCCAGCAGTAAAACCGGGCGGCTAGCGGGAGGGCAGGAGCAGTTCTTC

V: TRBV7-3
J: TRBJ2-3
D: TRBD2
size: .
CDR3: CASSPLGLAGRDTQYF
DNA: TGTGCCAGCAGCCCATTGGGACTAGCGGGGCGAGATACGCAGTATTTT

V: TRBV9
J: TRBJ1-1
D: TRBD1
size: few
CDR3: CASSARQGANTEAFF
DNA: TGTGCCAGCAGCGCTCGACAGGGAGCGAACACTGAAGCTTTCTTT

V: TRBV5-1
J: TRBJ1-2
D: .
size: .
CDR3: CASSLGMAHYGYTF
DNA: TGCGCCAGCAGCTTGGGTATGGCCCACTATGGCTACACCTTC

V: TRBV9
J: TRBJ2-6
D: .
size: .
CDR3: CASSAVPGALSGANVLTF
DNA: TGTGCCAGCAGCGCCGTACCGGGAGCCCTATCTGGGGCCAACGTCCTGACTTTC

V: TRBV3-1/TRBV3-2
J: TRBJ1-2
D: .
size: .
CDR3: CASSHLGGENYGYTF
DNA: TGTGCCAGCAGCCACCTCGGGGGGGAGAACTATGGCTACACCTTC

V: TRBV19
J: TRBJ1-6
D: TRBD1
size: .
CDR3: CASREKGATYNSPLHF
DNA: TGTGCCAGTAGGGAAAAGGGGGCCACCTATAATTCACCCCTCCACTTT

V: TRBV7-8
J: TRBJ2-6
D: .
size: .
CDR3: CASSLVSGTSGANVLTF
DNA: TGTGCCAGCAGCTTAGTCTCGGGAACTTCTGGGGCCAACGTCCTGACTTTC

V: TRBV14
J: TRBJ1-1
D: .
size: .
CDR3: CASSRLDGVNTEAFF
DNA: TGTGCCAGCAGCCGACTGGACGGGGTGAACACTGAAGCTTTCTTT

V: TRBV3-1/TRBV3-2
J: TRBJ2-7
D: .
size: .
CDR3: CASRQATYEQYF
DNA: TGTGCCAGCAGACAGGCAACCTACGAGCAGTACTTC

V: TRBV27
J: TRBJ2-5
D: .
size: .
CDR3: CASSFWGRETQYF
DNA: TGTGCCAGCAGTTTTTGGGGGAGGGAGACCCAGTACTTC

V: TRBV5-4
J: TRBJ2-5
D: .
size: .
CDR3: CASSQQGAAETQYF
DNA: TGTGCCAGCAGCCAGCAAGGGGCCGCGGAGACCCAGTACTTC

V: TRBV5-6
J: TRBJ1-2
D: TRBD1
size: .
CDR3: CASSRHLDRENNYGYTF
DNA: TGTGCCAGCAGCCGACACCTAGACAGGGAGAATAACTATGGCTACACCTTC

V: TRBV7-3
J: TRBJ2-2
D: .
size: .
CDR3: CASQVLAPTGELFF
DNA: TGTGCCAGCCAGGTTCTAGCGCCGACCGGGGAGCTGTTTTTT

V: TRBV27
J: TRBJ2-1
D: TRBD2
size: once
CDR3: CASSSGGNEQFF
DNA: TGTGCCAGCAGTTCGGGGGGTAATGAGCAGTTCTTC

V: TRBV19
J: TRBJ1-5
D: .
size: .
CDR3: CASTQQGSNQPQHF
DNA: TGTGCCAGTACTCAACAGGGATCCAATCAGCCCCAGCATTTT

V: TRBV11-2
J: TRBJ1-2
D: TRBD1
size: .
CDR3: CASSPYGQGDYGYTF
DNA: TGTGCCAGCAGCCCGTATGGGCAGGGGGACTATGGCTACACCTTC

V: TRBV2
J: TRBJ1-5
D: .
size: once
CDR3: CASSEARGGSQPQHF
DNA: TGTGCCAGCAGTGAAGCGCGGGGAGGTAGTCAGCCCCAGCATTTT

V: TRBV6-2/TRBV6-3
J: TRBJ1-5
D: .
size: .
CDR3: CASTPVTVGQPQHF
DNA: TGTGCCAGCACCCCCGTGACAGTGGGTCAGCCCCAGCATTTT

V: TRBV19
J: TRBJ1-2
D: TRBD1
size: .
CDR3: CASRTPGTEYYGYTF
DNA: TGTGCCAGTAGGACGCCCGGGACAGAGTACTATGGCTACACCTTC

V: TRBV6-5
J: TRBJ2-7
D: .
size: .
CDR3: CASTTGSGSYEQYF
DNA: TGTGCCAGCACAACGGGTTCGGGTTCCTACGAGCAGTACTTC

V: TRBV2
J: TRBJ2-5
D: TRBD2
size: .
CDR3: CASSGRRGGGETQYF
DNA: TGTGCCAGCAGTGGGCGGCGGGGGGGAGGTGAGACCCAGTACTTC

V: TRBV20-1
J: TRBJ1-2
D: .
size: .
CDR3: CRAGVGYTF
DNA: TGCAGAGCAGGGGTCGGCTACACCTTC

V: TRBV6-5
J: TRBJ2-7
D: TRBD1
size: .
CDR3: CASRLTGGPTYEQYF
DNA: TGTGCCAGCAGACTCACAGGGGGCCCTACCTACGAGCAGTACTTC